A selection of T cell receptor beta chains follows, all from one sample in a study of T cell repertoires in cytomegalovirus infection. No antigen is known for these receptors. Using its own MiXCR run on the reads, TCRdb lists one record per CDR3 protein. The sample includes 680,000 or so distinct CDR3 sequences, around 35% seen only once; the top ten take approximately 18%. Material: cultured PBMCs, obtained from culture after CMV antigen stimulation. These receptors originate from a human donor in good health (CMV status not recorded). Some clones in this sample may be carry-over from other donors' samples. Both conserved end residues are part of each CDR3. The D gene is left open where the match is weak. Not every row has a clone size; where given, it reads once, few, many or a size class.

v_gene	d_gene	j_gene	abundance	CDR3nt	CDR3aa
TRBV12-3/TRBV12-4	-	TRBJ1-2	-	TGTGCCAGCAGTTTCGGCACGGCTGCCAGAGGCTACACCTTC	CASSFGTAARGYTF
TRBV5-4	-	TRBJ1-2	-	TGTGCCAGCAGCTTGGAAGGGGTCCGTTATGGCTACACCTTC	CASSLEGVRYGYTF
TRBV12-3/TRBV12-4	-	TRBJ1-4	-	TGTGCCAGCAGTTACACTCGCGTATGGGGAGGAGGTGAAAAACTGTTTTTT	CASSYTRVWGGGEKLFF
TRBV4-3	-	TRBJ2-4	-	TGCGCCAGCAGCCAAGAGCAGATAGCCAAAAACATTCAGTACTTC	CASSQEQIAKNIQYF
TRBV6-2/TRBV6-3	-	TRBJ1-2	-	TGTGCCAGCAGTGCGGCAGGAGCCTCCTATGGCTACACCTTC	CASSAAGASYGYTF
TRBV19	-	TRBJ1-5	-	TGTGCCAGTACCTCGGTATTGGGGGGGCATCAGCCCCAGCATTTT	CASTSVLGGHQPQHF
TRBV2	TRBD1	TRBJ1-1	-	TGTGCCAGCAGCTTACAGGGGCAAAGGGACACTGAAGCTTTCTTT	CASSLQGQRDTEAFF
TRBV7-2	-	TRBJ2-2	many	TGTGCCAGCACCGGTGGGAGCGCATACACCGGGGAGCTGTTTTTT	CASTGGSAYTGELFF
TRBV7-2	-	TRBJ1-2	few	TGTGCCAGCAGCTTAGTGGGCAGAGAGCGTGGCTACACCTTC	CASSLVGRERGYTF
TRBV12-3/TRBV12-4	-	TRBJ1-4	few	TGTGCCAGCAAATATAGGGGGACTAATGAAAAACTGTTTTTT	CASKYRGTNEKLFF
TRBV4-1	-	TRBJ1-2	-	TGCGCCAGCAGCCAAGATGTGGCCACCCTGAGGATCTATGGCTACACCTTC	CASSQDVATLRIYGYTF
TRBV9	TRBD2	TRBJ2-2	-	TGTGCCAGCAGCGTACTAGCGGGAGCGCCGGGTACCGGGGAGCTGTTTTTT	CASSVLAGAPGTGELFF
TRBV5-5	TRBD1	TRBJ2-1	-	TGTGCCAGCAGCGCGACAGGGGGGTACTACAATGAGCAGTTCTTC	CASSATGGYYNEQFF
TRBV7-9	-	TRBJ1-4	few	TGTGCCGCCCTAGGGGGGACTAATGAAAAACTGTTTTTT	CAALGGTNEKLFF
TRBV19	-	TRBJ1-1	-	TGTGCCAGTAGTGGTGGCAGGTTGAGCACTGAAGCTTTCTTT	CASSGGRLSTEAFF
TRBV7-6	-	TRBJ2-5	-	TGTGCCAGCAGCCGTCGGCCCCTGGGTCGAGAGACCCAGTACTTC	CASSRRPLGRETQYF
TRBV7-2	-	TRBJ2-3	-	TGTGCCAGCAGCACCGGGTTTACTAAGGCCGATACGCAGTATTTT	CASSTGFTKADTQYF
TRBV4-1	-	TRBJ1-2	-	TGCGCCAGCAGCCAAACCTCAGGGGTTGTCTATGGCTACACCTTC	CASSQTSGVVYGYTF
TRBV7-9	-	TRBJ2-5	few	TGTGCCAGCAGCGTCGACCGGGCCCAGACCCAGTACTTC	CASSVDRAQTQYF
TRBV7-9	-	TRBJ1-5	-	TGTGCCAGCAGCTTAGATTGGGGGGGCGGTCAGCCCCAGCATTTT	CASSLDWGGGQPQHF
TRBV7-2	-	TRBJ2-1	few	TGTGCCAGCAGCTTAGGCGGGTTAGAATACAATGAGCAGTTCTTC	CASSLGGLEYNEQFF
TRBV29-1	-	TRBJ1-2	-	TGCAGCGTTGATGGGAGAAACTATGGCTACACCTTC	CSVDGRNYGYTF
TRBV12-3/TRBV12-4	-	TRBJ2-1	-	TGTGCCAGCAGTTTAGACAGGGCGATCTCCTACAATGAGCAGTTCTTC	CASSLDRAISYNEQFF
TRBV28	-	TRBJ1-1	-	TGTGCCAGCGCCCCCGGACCCATGAACACTGAAGCTTTCTTT	CASAPGPMNTEAFF
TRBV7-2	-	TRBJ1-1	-	TGTGCCAGCAGCTTAGGAGGCTCTCGGGAAGCTTTCTTT	CASSLGGSREAFF
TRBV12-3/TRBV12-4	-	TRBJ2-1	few	TGTGCCATTGGGTCCAGAGAGCAGTTCTTC	CAIGSREQFF
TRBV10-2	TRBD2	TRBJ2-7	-	TGCGCCAGCTGGACTAGCGGGGCCCGCTCCTACGAGCAGTACTTC	CASWTSGARSYEQYF